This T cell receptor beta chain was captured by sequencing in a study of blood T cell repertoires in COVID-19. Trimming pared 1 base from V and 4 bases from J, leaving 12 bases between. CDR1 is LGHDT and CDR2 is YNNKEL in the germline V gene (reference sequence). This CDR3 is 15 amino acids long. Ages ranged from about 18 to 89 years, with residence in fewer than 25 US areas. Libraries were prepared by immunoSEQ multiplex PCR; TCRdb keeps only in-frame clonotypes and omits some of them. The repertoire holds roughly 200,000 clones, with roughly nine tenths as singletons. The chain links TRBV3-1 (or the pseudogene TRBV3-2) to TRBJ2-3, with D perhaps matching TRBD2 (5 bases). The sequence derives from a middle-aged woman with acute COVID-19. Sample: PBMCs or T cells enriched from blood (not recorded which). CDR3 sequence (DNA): TGTGCCAGCAGCCAAGGTTCTAGCTTAGCAGATACGCAGTATTTT. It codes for CASSQGSSLADTQYF.